These 15 T cell receptor beta chains came from one sample sequenced in a study of blood T cells in healthy people across ages. Primed by a sample-barcoded 5' primer and a J-beta primer mix, a second PCR proceeded for roughly 6 to 12 cycles. TCRdb reprocessed the 5' RACE reads via MiXCR and lists one record per CDR3 protein. Of about 1.4 million distinct CDR3 sequences in the sample, 59% were seen once. The sequenced sample consisted of blood. These receptors were collected from a man aged 18-30 years in good health.

This sequence joins TRBV2 and TRBJ2-5; 7 bases align to TRBD1. The J call may be mistaken, given a closer DNA end match to TRBJ2-7. The CDR3 spans 19 residues. Germline CDR1 and CDR2: SNHLY and FYNNEI. As DNA, the CDR3 is TGTGCCAGCAGAGAGACGGGACAGCGTATGGGGTATGCTTTATACGAGCAGTACTTC. Translation gives CASRETGQRMGYALYEQYF.

The rearrangement uses TRBV3-1 and TRBJ2-5; D uncertain. V was shortened by 3 bases and J by 3 bases, with 8 bases between the two germline ends. Per germline, CDR1 LGHDT and CDR2 YNNKEL (reference sequence). The CDR3 is 13 residues long. The CDR3 protein is CASSHADKETQYF. DNA of the CDR3: TGTGCCAGCAGCCACGCAGATAAAGAGACCCAGTACTTC.

The chain couples TRBV28 to TRBJ2-5; perhaps TRBD2 as D (6 bases). Germline assignment: CDR1 MDHEN and CDR2 SYDVKM. CDR3 length: 14 amino acids. Trimming pared 3 bases from V and 4 bases from J, leaving 12 bases between. The CDR3 region is CASSFLGGVETQYF. CDR3 in DNA: TGTGCCAGCAGTTTTTTAGGCGGGGTAGAGACCCAGTACTTC.

V and J are TRBV9 and TRBJ1-1; D gene uncertain. The CDR3 length is 12 residues. In germline, CDR1 is SGDLS, CDR2 YYNGEE. The V gene lost 0 bases and the J gene lost 8 bases, with 8 bases spanning the gap. The CDR3 protein is CASSVAEEEAFF. The CDR3 coding sequence is TGTGCCAGCAGCGTAGCGGAGGAAGAAGCTTTCTTT.

This chain joins TRBV2 and TRBJ2-1; D may correspond to TRBD1 or TRBD2 (5 bases each). The CDR3 loop spans 14 amino acids. V was pared by 5 bases and J by 6 bases, with 14 bases between. In germline, CDR1 is SNHLY, CDR2 FYNNEI. The CDR3 is CASSTQGEGNEQFF. The CDR3 nucleotides read TGTGCCAGCAGTACCCAGGGAGAGGGCAATGAGCAGTTCTTC. Filled out from reference TRBV2 and TRBJ2-1, the complete variable domain reads EPEVTQTPSHQVTQMGQEVILRCVPISNHLYFYWYRQILGQKVEFLVSFYNNEISEKSEIFDDQFSVERPDGSNFTLKIRSTKLEDSAMYFCASSTQGEGNEQFFGPGTRLTVL.

J is TRBJ2-1 and V is TRBV20-1; possibly TRBD2 for D (6 bases). The germline V gene has CDR1 DFQATT and CDR2 SNEGSKA (reference sequence). V lost 3 bases and J 10 bases, leaving 16 bases between the germline ends. This CDR3 has 13 residues. The CDR3 sequence is CSARLATSREQFF. The DNA of the CDR3 is TGCAGTGCTAGGTTGGCGACTAGTCGGGAGCAGTTCTTC.

The chain combines TRBV5-1 with TRBJ2-7; D possibly corresponds to TRBD2 (6 bases). The CDR3 consists of 14 residues. The germline V and J ends were trimmed by 4 bases and 3 bases, with 14 bases remaining between them. Per the germline V gene, CDR1 is SGHRS and CDR2 is YFSETQ. CDR3: CASSAPGGNYEQYF. The DNA for the CDR3 is TGCGCCAGCAGCGCGCCCGGGGGAAACTACGAGCAGTACTTC.

This chain joins TRBV20-1 and TRBJ2-7; D remains ambiguous. With 2 bases removed from V and 2 bases from J, the gap between germline ends came to 10 bases. Germline V gene sequence: CDR1 DFQATT, CDR2 SNEGSKA (reference sequence). CDR3 size: 13 residues. The chain's CDR3 is CSARSAAAYEQYF. The CDR3 DNA follows: TGCAGTGCTAGATCGGCGGCCGCCTACGAGCAGTACTTC.

This chain joins TRBV4-1 and TRBJ1-4, with TRBD1 identical over 7 bases. The CDR3 is 15 residues long. After removal of 0 bases from V and 7 bases from J, the junction contained 5 bases not matched to a gene. Germline assignment: CDR1 MGHRA and CDR2 YSYEKL. This CDR3 is CASSQDPQGGEKLFF. The CDR3 nucleotides read TGCGCCAGCAGCCAAGATCCCCAGGGGGGTGAAAAACTGTTTTTT.

CDR3 sequence: CASSSKRGAEQYF. The CDR3 nucleotides are TGTGCCAGCTCGTCAAAAAGGGGCGCCGAGCAGTACTTC. The V call is TRBV18, the J call TRBJ2-5, with a possible D match to TRBD1 (5 bases). The DNA end is more similar to TRBJ2-7, so the J call may be wrong. Germline values: CDR1 KGHSH, CDR2 LQKENI. The CDR3 sequence is 13 residues long.

This clonotype was counted only a few times. This sequence joins TRBV6-6 and TRBJ1-1; D possibly corresponds to TRBD1 (5 bases). The CDR3 contains 15 residues. Germline V gene lookup returns CDR1 MNHNY and CDR2 SVGAGI (reference sequence). Trimming removed 2 bases from V and 1 base from J, with 11 bases in between. CDR3 residues: CASSYHRKPNTEAFF. In DNA, the CDR3 is TGTGCCAGCAGTTACCACAGGAAACCGAACACTGAAGCTTTCTTT.

The chain combines TRBV9 with TRBJ2-3; 9 nucleotides align to TRBD2. The germline V gene encodes CDR1 SGDLS and CDR2 YYNGEE. J gave up 5 bases and V 0 bases, and 7 bases lay outside the gene matches. The CDR3 consists of 16 residues. The CDR3, as DNA: TGTGCCAGCAGCGTAGTCAGCGGGGGGAGCGGAGATACGCAGTATTTT. This sequence encodes CASSVVSGGSGDTQYF.

V is TRBV5-6 and J is TRBJ2-4; 7 bases align to TRBD1. This CDR3 spans 13 amino acids. Germline V gene data show CDR1 as SGHDT and CDR2 as YYEEEE. Unmatched junction bases numbered 11, after V lost 4 bases and J lost 13 bases. The chain's CDR3 is CASSGRDSEEQYF. The CDR3 bases are TGTGCCAGCAGCGGCCGGGACAGTGAAGAGCAGTACTTC.

The genes are TRBV7-9 and TRBJ2-7, with a possible D match to TRBD2 (5 bases). The germline gives CDR1 SEHNR, CDR2 FQNEAQ (reference sequence). The V end lost 3 bases, the J end lost 4 bases, and 16 bases lay between the germline ends. The CDR3 loop spans 15 amino acids. DNA for the CDR3: TGTGCCAGCAGCTTCGACGACTCGGGAACGTACGAGCAGTACTTC. It translates to CASSFDDSGTYEQYF.

This rearrangement joins TRBV4-3 to TRBJ2-5; TRBD2 aligns across 7 bases. Germline V gene sequence: CDR1 LGHNA, CDR2 YSLEER. Germline trimming cut 4 bases from V and 4 bases from J; bases unmatched to any gene: 6. This CDR3 has 14 amino acids. DNA of the CDR3: TGCGCCAGCAGCCTAGGCTGGGGGGGAGAGACCCAGTACTTC. Its translation is CASSLGWGGETQYF.